One T cell receptor (beta chain) is described in this entry. Its specificity is unknown. The CDR3 extends over 16 amino acids. The germline V gene has CDR1 MDHEN and CDR2 SYDVKM. With V trimmed by 2 bases and J by 0 bases, 4 bases remained unmatched. The data originate from a study of cytomegalovirus exposure and HLA in healthy donors. The PCR ran on 60 Vbeta and 13 Jbeta primers. The assay was immunoSEQ multiplex PCR, and TCRdb's table has in-frame clones only and misses some. The repertoire holds approximately 280,000 clones, with more than 80% as singletons. Study findings and constraints: Later analysis identified a missense DCLRE1C variant that was linked to TCR beta V- and J-gene trimming. Previous analysis showed most TCR beta V segments were productive about 90% or about 30% of the time. When analyzed later, the rates of TCR association showed variation by HLA locus, with DRB1 the most and HLA-C the fewest. An analysis was carried out at a later point. It showed that HLA-associated TCR beta chains were more clonally expanded than equally common non-associated chains.

V is TRBV28 and J is TRBJ1-3; TRBD1 agrees at 7 bases. The sequenced sample consisted of PBMCs. This TCR was recovered from a man between 40 and 49 years old in good health and CMV-seropositive. CDR3 protein: CASSLGGGLSGNTIYF. The CDR3 nucleotides are TGTGCCAGCAGTTTAGGAGGGGGCCTCTCTGGAAACACCATATATTTT.